This T cell receptor (beta chain) came from a study of cytomegalovirus exposure and HLA in healthy donors. The V end lost 3 bases, the J end lost 6 bases, and 9 bases lay between the germline ends. Germline-derived CDR1 and CDR2 are DFQATT and SNEGSKA (reference sequence). The CDR3 extends over 11 amino acids. With 60 Vbeta and 13 Jbeta primers, the PCR was carried out. The assay was immunoSEQ multiplex PCR, and TCRdb's table has in-frame clones only and misses some. The sample includes approximately 160,000 clones, 82% of them seen just once. This chain uses TRBV20-1 with TRBJ2-7, with no clear D. Sequencing input: PBMCs. The clonotype comes from a girl aged 2 to 10 in good health and CMV-seropositive. The CDR3, as DNA: TGCAGTGCTAGTCTCCAGTTCGAGCAGTACTTC. It codes for CSASLQFEQYF.